Many counts were recorded for the clone carrying this T cell receptor beta chain. What it binds is unknown. Amplified TCR beta CDR3 regions derived from RNA transcripts. The TCR CDR3 was amplified in a first-round RT-PCR using the HTBI primer set. TCRdb used MiXCR to reprocess the multiplex PCR reads, holding one entry per CDR3 protein. Here the sample spans nearly 250,000 distinct CDR3 sequences, approximately 25% being singletons. Disease lasting under 3 months, a NOSPECS grade of at least 4, and a Clinical Activity Score of at least 3 were features of the ophthalmopathy patients. The study excluded patients with uncontrolled infection, other autoimmune disease, pregnancy or lactation. Each diagnosis was grounded in clinical symptoms, serum thyroxine and TRAb, thyroid ultrasound, and orbital computed tomography. The data were taken from a study of T cells in Graves' hyperthyroidism and ophthalmopathy.

Points from the study as a whole: A 13 V-J signature model discriminated ophthalmopathy versus stable hyperthyroidism.

The germline V and J ends were trimmed by 0 bases and 0 bases, with 20 bases remaining between them. The CDR3 totals 19 residues. Per the germline V gene, CDR1 is MNHEY and CDR2 is SVGAGI. The chain is built from TRBV6-5 and TRBJ2-5; D is perhaps TRBD1 (5 bases). The receptor was derived from a woman in her 40s with Graves' ophthalmopathy. The specimen sequenced was blood. CDR3 region: CASSYSKTGSPSHQETQYF. The CDR3 bases are TGTGCCAGCAGTTACTCGAAAACAGGCAGCCCATCCCACCAAGAGACCCAGTACTTC.